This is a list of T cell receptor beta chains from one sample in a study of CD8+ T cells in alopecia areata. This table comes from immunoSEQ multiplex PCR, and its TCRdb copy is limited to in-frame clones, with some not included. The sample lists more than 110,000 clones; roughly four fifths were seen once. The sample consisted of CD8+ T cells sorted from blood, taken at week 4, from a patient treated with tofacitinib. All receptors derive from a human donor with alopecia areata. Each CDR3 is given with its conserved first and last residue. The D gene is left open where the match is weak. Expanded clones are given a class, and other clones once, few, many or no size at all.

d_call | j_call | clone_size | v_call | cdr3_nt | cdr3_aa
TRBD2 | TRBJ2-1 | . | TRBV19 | TGTGCCAGTAGTGCTAGCGGGGGGGGTTACAATGAGCAGTTCTTC | CASSASGGGYNEQFF
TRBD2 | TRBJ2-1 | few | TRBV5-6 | TGTGCCAGCAGGGAGACTAGCGGGGGTCATGAGCAGTTCTTC | CASRETSGGHEQFF
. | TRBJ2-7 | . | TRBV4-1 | TGCGCCAGCGGCACTGGTGAGGGTAGCTCCTACGAGCAGTACTTC | CASGTGEGSSYEQYF
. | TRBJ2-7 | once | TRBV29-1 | TGCAGCGTTGAGGCGGGGAAGAGCTCCTACGAGCAGTACTTC | CSVEAGKSSYEQYF
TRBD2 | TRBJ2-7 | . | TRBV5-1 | TGCGCCAGCAGCTTAACCGGTTCACTAGCGCTGAACTCCTACGAGCAGTACTTC | CASSLTGSLALNSYEQYF
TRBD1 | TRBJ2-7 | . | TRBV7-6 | TGTGCCAGCAGCTTATCACGCTCGGGACAGCCCTACGAGCAGTACTTC | CASSLSRSGQPYEQYF
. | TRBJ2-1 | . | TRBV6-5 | TGTGCCAGCAGTTACGGGTTAGCCGCCGATGAGCAGTTCTTC | CASSYGLAADEQFF
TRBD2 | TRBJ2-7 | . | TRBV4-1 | TGCGCCAGCAGCCAAGACAGCGGGGGGGCCGTCTACGAGCAGTACTTC | CASSQDSGGAVYEQYF
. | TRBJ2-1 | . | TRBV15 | TGTGCCACCAGCAGAGATAGCAGGGGCCTGGGCAATGAGCAGTTCTTC | CATSRDSRGLGNEQFF
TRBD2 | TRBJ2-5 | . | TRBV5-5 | TGTGCCAGCAGCTTGTGGCGGGGGGGCCCAGAGACCCAGTACTTC | CASSLWRGGPETQYF
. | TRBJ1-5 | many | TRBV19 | TGTGCCAGCAGCGGACAGATCAATCAGCCCCAGCATTTT | CASSGQINQPQHF
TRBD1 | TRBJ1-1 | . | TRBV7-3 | TGTGCCAGCAGCCTCTCGAGGACAGGGCTGACTGAAGCTTTCTTT | CASSLSRTGLTEAFF
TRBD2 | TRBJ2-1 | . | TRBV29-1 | TGCAGCGCCGTGGGGCTAGCGGGGGGGCCAGGAAATGAGCAGTTCTTC | CSAVGLAGGPGNEQFF
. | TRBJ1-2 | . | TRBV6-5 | TGTGCCAGCAGTTACGGGCAGGGGAGTAACAATGGCTACACCTTC | CASSYGQGSNNGYTF
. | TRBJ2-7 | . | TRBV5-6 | TGTGCCAGCAGCGTAGGTAGAGTCGAGCAGTACTTC | CASSVGRVEQYF
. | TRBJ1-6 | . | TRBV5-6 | TGTGCCAGCAGCTCCTATGACAGCCTGAATTCACCCCTCCACTTT | CASSSYDSLNSPLHF
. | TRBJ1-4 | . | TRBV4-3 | TGCGCCAGCAGCCAAGATGGATCTCAGGGTGAAAAACTGTTTTTT | CASSQDGSQGEKLFF